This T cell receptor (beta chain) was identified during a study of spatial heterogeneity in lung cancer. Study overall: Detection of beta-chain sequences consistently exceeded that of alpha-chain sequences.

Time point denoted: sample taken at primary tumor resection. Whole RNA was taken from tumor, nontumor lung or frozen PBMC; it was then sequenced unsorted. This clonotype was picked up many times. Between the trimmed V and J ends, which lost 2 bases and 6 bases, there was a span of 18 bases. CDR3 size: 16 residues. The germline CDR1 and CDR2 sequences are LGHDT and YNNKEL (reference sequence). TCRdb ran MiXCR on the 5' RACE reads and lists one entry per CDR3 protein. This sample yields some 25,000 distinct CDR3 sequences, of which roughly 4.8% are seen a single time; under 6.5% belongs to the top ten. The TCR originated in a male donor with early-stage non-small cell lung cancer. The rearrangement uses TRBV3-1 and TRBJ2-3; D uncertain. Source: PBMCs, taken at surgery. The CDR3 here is CASSQPQRSPVDTQYF. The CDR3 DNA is TGTGCCAGCAGCCAACCTCAGAGGAGCCCTGTTGATACGCAGTATTTT.